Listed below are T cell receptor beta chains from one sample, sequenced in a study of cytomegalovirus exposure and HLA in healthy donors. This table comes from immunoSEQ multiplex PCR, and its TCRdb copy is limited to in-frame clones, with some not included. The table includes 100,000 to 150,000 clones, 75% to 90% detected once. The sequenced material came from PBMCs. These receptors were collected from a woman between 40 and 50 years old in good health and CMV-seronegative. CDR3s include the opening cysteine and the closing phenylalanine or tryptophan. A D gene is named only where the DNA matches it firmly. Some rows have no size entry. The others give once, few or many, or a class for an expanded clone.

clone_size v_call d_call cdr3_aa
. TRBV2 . CASSGGLNTEAFF
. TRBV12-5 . CASGHPVGLAYEQYF
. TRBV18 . CASSQRDNNSPLHF
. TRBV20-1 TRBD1 CSGQGTYEQYF
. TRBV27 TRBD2 CARKTGTRPDTQYF
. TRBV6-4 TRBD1 CASSNGTGDTGELFF
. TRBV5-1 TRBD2 CASSPGGGGYEQYF
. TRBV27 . CASSPSRSYEQYF
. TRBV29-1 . CSVGTGLADTQYF
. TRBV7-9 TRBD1 CASSLDSGTGGIYGYTF
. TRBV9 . CASSVGAGINEKLFF
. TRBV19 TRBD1 CASTPTGAYEKLFF
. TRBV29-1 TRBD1 CSVLGDSGTEAFF
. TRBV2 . CASSENRNYGDGYPF
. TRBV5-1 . CASSLDTPRAYEQYF
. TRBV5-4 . CASSLVGSSNYGYTF
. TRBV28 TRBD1 CATPQGDYGYTF
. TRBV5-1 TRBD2 CASLPPGGSSYNEQFF
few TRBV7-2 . CASSPGTSGELFF
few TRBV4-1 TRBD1 CASSQDPGQLQPQHF
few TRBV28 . CASSKRRGGNTIYF
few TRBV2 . CASSQDRGNTEAFF
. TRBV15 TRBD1 CATSREAGGNEKLFF
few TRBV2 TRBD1 CASRETGGRTNEKLFF
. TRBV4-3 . CASSQEGQRRGPQFF
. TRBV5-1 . CASSVWGENTEAFF
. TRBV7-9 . CASSQQGVYGYTF
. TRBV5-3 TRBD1 CARRYERDRGRSCYGYTF
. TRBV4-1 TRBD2 CASSPTASGRSEQYF
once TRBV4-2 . CASSQDALTTDTQYF
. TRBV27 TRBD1 CASRGQGTNEAFF
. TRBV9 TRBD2 CASSVAPGGGRADTQYF
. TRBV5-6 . CASSSPDRTLDTQYF
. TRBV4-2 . CASSLEGGSTEAFF
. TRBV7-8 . CASSLAQSATNEKLFF
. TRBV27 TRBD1 CASSSRQGRNTEAFF
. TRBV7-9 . CASSLGLAGAPLPTEAFF
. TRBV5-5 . CASGGTHGREAFF
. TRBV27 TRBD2 CASSPGAGGTQYF
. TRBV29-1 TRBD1 CSVDTGGTYEQYF
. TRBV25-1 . CASTRPGQGPEKLFF
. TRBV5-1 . CASRRDSNQPQHF
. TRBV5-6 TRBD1 CASSWTGAPGEKLFF
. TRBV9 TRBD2 CASSVSPTSGSASYEQYF